This T cell receptor beta chain comes out of a study of shared clonotypes between healthy human individuals. General observations from the study: Non-shared clonotypes showed lower generation probabilities than clonotypes common to all four donors. Only blood was sampled; tissue repertoires likely differ.

DNA at about 0.2 ug, tens of thousands of T cell genomes, went into sorted-subset replicate PCRs. Produced via immunoSEQ multiplex PCR; TCRdb's table is partial and in-frame only. The data contain fewer than 1.6 million clones, roughly 98.5% of them singletons. A remark on this clone: Its antigen is not known.

Between the trimmed V and J ends, which lost 1 base and 5 bases, there was a span of 8 bases. The CDR3 is made up of 13 amino acids. Germline V gives CDR1 LNHNV, CDR2 YYDKDF (reference sequence). The chain couples TRBV15 to TRBJ2-5; no definite D call. The sample taken for sequencing was naive CD4+ T cells sorted from blood. Subset defined: CD45RA+ positively selected. The clonotype originates from a man aged 25-45 years in good health. As DNA, the CDR3 is TGTGCCACCAGCAGAGGAGGTTGGGAGACCCAGTACTTC. Its translation: CATSRGGWETQYF.